Below are 31 T cell receptor beta chains sequenced from a single sample in a study of neurological immune-mediated disorders. TCRdb analysed the 5' RACE reads with MiXCR anew, one entry per CDR3 protein. The top ten clones hold about 4.5% of a sample with more than 50,000 distinct CDR3 sequences, around 24% of them seen once. Time point given: technical triplicate 2. Sequencing input: PBMCs. These receptors originate from a man aged 55 to 70 with HTLV-1-associated myelopathy (HAM/TSP).

This clonotype showed up many times. V gene TRBV20-1 combines with J gene TRBJ1-2; D may be TRBD1 (6 bases). There are 12 residues in the CDR3. The V end lost 5 bases, the J end lost 4 bases, and 11 bases lay between the germline ends. The V gene's germline CDR1 is DFQATT and CDR2 SNEGSKA (reference sequence). The chain's CDR3 is CSAAGGGYGYTF. Here the CDR3 DNA reads TGCAGTGCTGCTGGAGGGGGCTATGGCTACACCTTC.

The rearrangement joins TRBV29-1 to TRBJ1-1; D gene uncertain. V gave up 7 bases and J gave up 1 base, with 7 bases separating them. Germline values: CDR1 SQVTM, CDR2 ANQGSEA. This CDR3 has 11 residues. For the CDR3, the DNA is TGCAGCGGTACTAGGAACACTGAAGCTTTCTTT. Amino acids: CSGTRNTEAFF.

This clonotype was found many times. V is TRBV6-5 and J is TRBJ2-7; 10 bases map to TRBD1. The CDR3 extends over 14 amino acids. V lost 8 bases and J lost 6; bases outside the gene matches: 10. CDR1 is MNHEY and CDR2 is SVGAGI in the germline V gene. CDR3 residues: CASEGRDRGREQYF. The CDR3, as DNA: TGTGCCAGCGAGGGACGGGACAGGGGTCGCGAGCAGTACTTC.

The table lists this clonotype with many counts. This chain links TRBV5-1 with TRBJ1-1; TRBD1 is a possible D gene (5 bases). With 2 bases removed from V and 1 base from J, the gap between germline ends came to 6 bases. The CDR3 is 13 residues long. Germline V CDR1 and CDR2: SGHRS, YFSETQ. CDR3 region: CASSFGQNTEAFF. As DNA, the CDR3 is TGCGCCAGCAGCTTTGGACAGAACACTGAAGCTTTCTTT.

The genes are TRBV18 and TRBJ2-5, with D perhaps matching TRBD1 or TRBD2 (5 bases each). Trimming removed 3 bases at V and 3 bases at J, with 11 bases between. Germline lookup yields CDR1 KGHSH and CDR2 LQKENI. This CDR3 region has 14 residues. CDR3 coding DNA: TGTGCCAGCTCACCCGGGACCTCTAAAGAGACCCAGTACTTC. Protein sequence: CASSPGTSKETQYF. The variable domain in full, completed from reference TRBV18 and TRBJ2-5, reads NAGVMQNPRHLVRRRGQEARLRCSPMKGHSHVYWYRQLPEEGLKFMVYLQKENIIDESGMPKERFSAEFPKEGPSILRIQQVVRGDSAAYFCASSPGTSKETQYFGPGTRLLVL.

Turning to this clonotype: The CDR3 end shows no conserved phenylalanine or tryptophan, and so a read error is likely. The DNA is left out, because the CDR3 cannot be placed on it with certainty; the CDR3 is given as TCRdb lists it. The V call is TRBV12-3 or TRBV12-4, the J call TRBJ1-6; the D call TRBD1 from the table was never checked on the DNA. The CDR3 is 13 residues long, counting both termini. This CDR3 reads CASRPTGDSPLDL.

The sample holds many counts of this clonotype. One end of the junction does not line up with germline, which may come from a read error. The rearrangement links TRBV20-1 to TRBJ2-4; D perhaps matches TRBD2 (6 bases). In germline, CDR1 is DFQATT, CDR2 SNEGSKA (reference sequence). This CDR3 comprises 12 residues. CDR3 amino acids: CSARAQDGLRHF. The CDR3 region has the DNA TGCAGTGCTAGAGCCCAGGACGGACTACGGCACTTC.

This clonotype was counted ten times or more. This chain uses TRBV6-4 with TRBJ2-1; 9 bases align to TRBD1. With 5 bases clipped from V and 12 bases from J, the junction kept 23 bases outside the gene matches. The germline V gene encodes CDR1 MRHNA and CDR2 SNTAGT. The CDR3 extends over 18 amino acids. CDR3 residues: CASSPEEIGTGHIGRQFF. The CDR3 nucleotides read TGTGCCAGCAGTCCCGAAGAAATCGGGACAGGGCATATAGGCAGGCAGTTCTTC.

CDR3 in amino acids: CSVRTVANTGELFF. CDR3 nucleotide sequence: TGCAGCGTTAGGACGGTCGCGAACACCGGGGAGCTGTTTTTT. This chain joins TRBV29-1 and TRBJ2-2; unclear D gene. CDR3 length: 14 residues. Deletions cut 5 bases from V and 0 bases from J, with 10 bases between. Per germline, CDR1 SQVTM and CDR2 ANQGSEA.

There are many counts of this clonotype. J is TRBJ2-5 and V is TRBV4-1, with 8 bases aligning to TRBD1. The CDR3 sequence is 15 residues long. Germline loops: CDR1 MGHRA, CDR2 YSYEKL. After removal of 5 bases from V and 1 base from J, the junction contained 6 bases not matched to a gene. The CDR3 sequence: CASSEIQGVQETQYF. The CDR3 nucleotides are TGCGCCAGCAGCGAGATACAGGGGGTCCAAGAGACCCAGTACTTC.

This clonotype was detected ten times or more. This rearrangement joins TRBV7-2 to TRBJ2-3; 10 bases align to TRBD2. The V gene's germline CDR1 is SGHTA and CDR2 FQGNSA. This CDR3 comprises 15 residues. V was pared by 1 base and J by 4 bases, with 2 bases of the junction left unmatched. CDR3 in amino acids: CASSLVAGGADTQYF. The CDR3 nucleotides are TGTGCCAGCAGCTTAGTAGCGGGAGGAGCAGATACGCAGTATTTT.

In this sample, this clonotype turned up many times. The chain recombines TRBV5-1 with TRBJ1-1; D ambiguous. CDR1 is SGHRS and CDR2 is YFSETQ in the germline V gene. The CDR3 is made up of 14 amino acids. With 0 bases removed from V and 1 base from J, the gap between germline ends came to 7 bases. This CDR3 reads CASSLEAANTEAFF. The CDR3 coding sequence is TGCGCCAGCAGCTTGGAGGCGGCGAACACTGAAGCTTTCTTT.

This clonotype was seen repeatedly, ten times or more. The chain is built from TRBV20-1 and TRBJ2-1, with D tentatively TRBD2 (5 bases). From germline, CDR1 is DFQATT and CDR2 SNEGSKA (reference sequence). The CDR3 runs 16 residues. The V and J ends lost 3 bases and 7 bases respectively, with 22 bases between them. CDR3 in amino acids: CSASSRGGLGKNEQFF. CDR3 coding DNA: TGCAGTGCTAGTAGCAGAGGTGGGCTCGGGAAGAATGAGCAGTTCTTC.

This sequence joins TRBV10-3 and TRBJ2-1; D call uncertain. The CDR3 contains 12 residues. Trimming cost V 0 bases and J 8 bases, with 5 bases left between them. CDR1 is ENHRY and CDR2 is SYGVKD in the germline V gene. The CDR3 spells CAISESSYEQFF. The CDR3 nucleotides are TGTGCCATCAGTGAGTCGAGCTATGAGCAGTTCTTC.

This clonotype was counted many times. V gene TRBV5-1 combines with J gene TRBJ2-5; 7 bases align to TRBD2. The CDR3 is made up of 15 amino acids. From germline, CDR1 is SGHRS and CDR2 YFSETQ. Losses at the gene ends were 1 base for V and 4 bases for J; bases not matched to a gene: 7. This CDR3 is CASSLLGGPGETQYF. CDR3 DNA sequence: TGCGCCAGCAGCTTGCTGGGAGGGCCGGGAGAGACCCAGTACTTC.

This clonotype was counted many times. The chain uses TRBV10-3 and TRBJ2-3, with D possibly matching TRBD2 (6 bases). Trimming removed 3 bases at V and 2 bases at J, with 12 bases between. Germline V gene lookup returns CDR1 ENHRY and CDR2 SYGVKD. This CDR3 has 15 residues. This CDR3 reads CAISEGSGYTDTQYF. In DNA, the CDR3 is TGTGCCATCAGTGAAGGTAGCGGATACACAGATACGCAGTATTTT.

The table lists this clonotype with many counts. This sequence joins TRBV10-3 and TRBJ2-2, with a tentative D call TRBD1 (5 bases). Between the trimmed V and J ends, which lost 8 bases and 1 base, there was a span of 8 bases. This CDR3 region has 13 residues. CDR1 and CDR2 from the germline V gene are ENHRY and SYGVKD. The CDR3 coding sequence is TGTGCCATCCAACAGGAGAACACCGGGGAGCTGTTTTTT. Its translation: CAIQQENTGELFF.

Many counts were recorded for this clonotype. The chain combines TRBV20-1 with TRBJ2-2, with a tentative D call TRBD1 (7 bases). Trimming took 2 bases from V and 5 from J, leaving 24 bases between them. Germline assignment: CDR1 DFQATT and CDR2 SNEGSKA (reference sequence). The CDR3 spans 18 residues. CDR3 in amino acids: CSARPPHGGLRGTGELFF. CDR3 in DNA: TGCAGTGCTAGACCCCCCCACGGGGGCCTCAGGGGGACCGGGGAGCTGTTTTTT.

This clonotype came up many times. The rearrangement links TRBV6-2 or TRBV6-3 to TRBJ2-5, with D perhaps being TRBD1 or TRBD2 (5 bases each). CDR1 and CDR2 (germline): MNHEY, SVGEGT. This CDR3 is 13 amino acids long. V was trimmed by 5 bases and J by 5 bases, leaving 12 bases between them. In DNA, the CDR3 is TGTGCCAGCAGTGCCGGGACGATTGAGACCCAGTACTTC. Translation gives CASSAGTIETQYF.

This clonotype was picked up many times. The chain joins TRBV18 to TRBJ1-2, with a possible D match to TRBD1 (6 bases). V dropped 3 bases and J dropped 4 bases, with 9 bases sitting between them. Per germline, CDR1 KGHSH and CDR2 LQKENI. The CDR3 has 13 amino acids. The CDR3 is CASSPTGTYGYTF. As DNA, the CDR3 is TGTGCCAGCTCACCTACAGGGACCTATGGCTACACCTTC.

The genes are TRBV9 and TRBJ2-2; TRBD2 is a possible D gene (5 bases). The CDR3 runs to 15 residues. The germline V gene encodes CDR1 SGDLS and CDR2 YYNGEE. V gave up 1 base and J gave up 3 bases, with 10 bases separating them. The CDR3 loop is CASSVSSRHTGELFF. Here the CDR3 DNA reads TGTGCCAGCAGCGTATCTAGCAGACACACCGGGGAGCTGTTTTTT. The variable domain in full, with the rest retrieved from reference TRBV9 and TRBJ2-2, is DSGVTQTPKHLITATGQRVTLRCSPRSGDLSVYWYQQSLDQGLQFLIQYYNGEERAKGNILERFSAQQFPDLHSELNLSSLELGDSALYFCASSVSSRHTGELFFGEGSRLTVL.

The chain combines TRBV5-1 with TRBJ1-2; no clear D gene. Germline CDR1 is SGHRS and CDR2 is YFSETQ. CDR3 length: 12 amino acids. V was pared by 7 bases and J by 6 bases, with 13 bases between. This CDR3 is CASGASQDGYTF. DNA of the CDR3: TGCGCCAGCGGCGCCTCCCAGGATGGCTACACCTTC.

This clonotype came up many times. This chain connects TRBV5-1 to TRBJ1-5; no definite D call. CDR3 length: 16 amino acids. Germline V gene sequence: CDR1 SGHRS, CDR2 YFSETQ. V lost 5 bases and J lost 0, with 15 bases in between. The CDR3 coding sequence is TGCGCCAGCAGTCCGGACGGAGACTTTAGCAATCAGCCCCAGCATTTT. Encoded protein: CASSPDGDFSNQPQHF.

CDR3 DNA sequence: TGCAGTGCTAGAGTTCTTGTAGCGGGGAGGAATTCAGATACGCAGTATTTT. Protein sequence: CSARVLVAGRNSDTQYF. This chain joins TRBV20-1 and TRBJ2-3; TRBD2 matches 8 bases. The CDR3 sequence is 17 residues long. In germline, CDR1 is DFQATT, CDR2 SNEGSKA (reference sequence). V lost 1 base and J lost 4; bases outside the gene matches: 13.

The rearrangement links TRBV28 to TRBJ2-7; weak D call: TRBD1 (6 bases). The germline V and J ends were trimmed by 5 bases and 1 base, with 18 bases remaining between them. In germline, CDR1 is MDHEN, CDR2 SYDVKM. This CDR3 comprises 16 residues. CDR3 sequence (DNA): TGTGCCAGCAGTCTCCCGGACAGACTGGGGTCCTACGAGCAGTACTTC. Residues: CASSLPDRLGSYEQYF.

The V call is TRBV28, the J call TRBJ1-2, with D possibly TRBD1 on 5 matching bases. V was trimmed by 5 bases and J by 0 bases, leaving 10 bases between them. The CDR3 sequence is 14 residues long. Germline CDR1 is MDHEN and CDR2 is SYDVKM. The CDR3 DNA reads TGTGCCAGCAGTATCGGGGGAGCTAACTATGGCTACACCTTC. This gives the protein CASSIGGANYGYTF.

The rearrangement joins TRBV29-1 to TRBJ2-3; D perhaps matches TRBD1 (5 bases). V was clipped by 5 bases and J by 5 bases, with 17 bases between them. Germline loops: CDR1 SQVTM, CDR2 ANQGSEA. This CDR3 has 14 amino acids. This CDR3 is CSVLPQGQRDTQYF. The CDR3 nucleotides read TGCAGCGTTTTACCCCAGGGCCAAAGAGATACGCAGTATTTT.

The rearrangement uses TRBV20-1 and TRBJ2-7; 8 bases fit TRBD2. CDR1 is DFQATT and CDR2 is SNEGSKA in the germline V gene (reference sequence). The CDR3 is made up of 14 amino acids. V trimming: 6 bases; J trimming: 2 bases; junction bases outside the gene matches: 9. The CDR3 DNA reads as TGCAGTGCAAGGCCAAGCGGGAGACCCTACGAGCAGTACTTC. It translates to CSARPSGRPYEQYF.

This clonotype has a count of ten or more. The chain has TRBV20-1 and TRBJ2-3; TRBD1 might be the D (6 bases). This CDR3 is built from 14 residues. Trimming took off 8 bases at V and 2 bases at J, with 17 bases between the two ends. Germline V gives CDR1 DFQATT, CDR2 SNEGSKA (reference sequence). Here the CDR3 reads CSSRRTGHTDTQYF. Here the CDR3 DNA reads TGCAGTTCAAGGAGAACAGGGCACACAGATACGCAGTATTTT.

Many counts were recorded for this clonotype. The DNA of the CDR3 is TGTGCCACCAGCAGTCGACTAACAGGGTTCCAAGAGACCCAGTACTTC. It specifies CATSSRLTGFQETQYF. The rearrangement joins TRBV15 to TRBJ2-5; D may be TRBD1 (6 bases). There are 16 residues in the CDR3. The germline V gene encodes CDR1 LNHNV and CDR2 YYDKDF (reference sequence). V lost 3 bases and J lost 1, with 15 bases in between.

At least ten counts were recorded for this clonotype. The chain is built from TRBV14 and TRBJ1-3; TRBD1 agrees at 7 bases. The trim removed 4 bases at V and 4 bases at J, leaving 7 bases unmatched. CDR3 length: 15 amino acids. The V gene's germline CDR1 is SGHDN and CDR2 FVKESK. CDR3 in amino acids: CASSLRGGAGNTIYF. The CDR3 coding sequence is TGTGCCAGCAGCCTGCGAGGGGGCGCCGGAAACACCATATATTTT.